This note documents a single T cell receptor (beta chain) sequence. Its antigen is unidentified. This sample was included in a study of cytomegalovirus exposure and HLA in healthy donors. Whole-study findings and limits: TCR beta chain V- and J-gene trimming was linked, in a later analysis, to a missense variant in DCLRE1C. Rare TCR sequences predominated, though certain public TCRs were found in many donors. Sequencing artifact likely explains a cluster of highly shared sequence variants.

Each donor's status was that of a healthy bone marrow donor. A multiplex PCR was run with 60 Vbeta primers and 13 Jbeta primers. Only in-frame clones appear in the TCRdb table, and some are missing; sequencing was by immunoSEQ multiplex PCR. The sample lists 200,000 to 250,000 clones; over 65% were seen once. The CDR3 runs to 15 residues. Unmatched junction bases numbered 3, after V lost 1 base and J lost 1 base. Germline V CDR1 and CDR2: SGHAT, FQNNGV. The sequenced sample consisted of PBMCs. V usage is TRBV11-2 and J usage is TRBJ2-5; TRBD2 aligns across 7 bases. The source of this sequence is a man aged 18 to 35 in good health and CMV-seronegative. For the CDR3, the DNA is TGTGCCAGCAGCTTAGGGGGGAGGGTCCAAGAGACCCAGTACTTC. As protein: CASSLGGRVQETQYF.